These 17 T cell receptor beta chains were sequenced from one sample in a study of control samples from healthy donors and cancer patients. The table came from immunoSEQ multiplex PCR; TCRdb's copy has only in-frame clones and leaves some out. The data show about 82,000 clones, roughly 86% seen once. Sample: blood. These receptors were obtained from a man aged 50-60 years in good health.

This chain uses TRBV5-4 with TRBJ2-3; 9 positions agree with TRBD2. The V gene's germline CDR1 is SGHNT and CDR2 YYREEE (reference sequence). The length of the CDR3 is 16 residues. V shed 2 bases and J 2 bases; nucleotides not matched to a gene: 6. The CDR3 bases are TGTGCCAGCAGCTTAGGCGGCGGGAGGGCCACAGATACGCAGTATTTT. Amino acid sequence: CASSLGGGRATDTQYF.

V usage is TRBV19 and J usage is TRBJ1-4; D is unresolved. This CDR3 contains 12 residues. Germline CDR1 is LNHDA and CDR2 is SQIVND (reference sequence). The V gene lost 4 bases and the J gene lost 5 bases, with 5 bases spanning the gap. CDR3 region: CASSTRNEKLFF. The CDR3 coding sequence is TGTGCCAGTAGTACCAGGAATGAAAAACTGTTTTTT.

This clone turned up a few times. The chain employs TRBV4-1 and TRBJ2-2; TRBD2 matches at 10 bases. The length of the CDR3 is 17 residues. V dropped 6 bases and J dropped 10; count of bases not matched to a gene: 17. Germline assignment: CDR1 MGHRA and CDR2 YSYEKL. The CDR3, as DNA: TGCGCCAGCAGGTCGACGGGACTAGCGATGGGGAGGGCGGAGCTGTTTTTT. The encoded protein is CASRSTGLAMGRAELFF.

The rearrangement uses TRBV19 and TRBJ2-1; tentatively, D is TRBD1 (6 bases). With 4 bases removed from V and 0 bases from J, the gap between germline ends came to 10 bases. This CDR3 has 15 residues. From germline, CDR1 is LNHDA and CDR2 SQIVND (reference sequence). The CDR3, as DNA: TGTGCCAGTAGTAGACAGGTAAGCTCCTACAATGAGCAGTTCTTC. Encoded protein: CASSRQVSSYNEQFF.

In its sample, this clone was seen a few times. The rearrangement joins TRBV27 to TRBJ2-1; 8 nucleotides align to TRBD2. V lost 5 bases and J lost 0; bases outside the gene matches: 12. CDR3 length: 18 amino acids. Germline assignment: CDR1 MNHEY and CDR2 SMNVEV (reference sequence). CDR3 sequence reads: CASSPGLGAGGSYNEQFF. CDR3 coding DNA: TGTGCCAGCAGTCCCGGTTTGGGCGCGGGGGGCTCCTACAATGAGCAGTTCTTC.

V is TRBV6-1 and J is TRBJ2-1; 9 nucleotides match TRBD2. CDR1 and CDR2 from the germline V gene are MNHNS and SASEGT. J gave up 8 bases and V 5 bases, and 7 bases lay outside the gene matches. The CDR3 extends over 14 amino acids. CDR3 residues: CASSRWTSADEQFF. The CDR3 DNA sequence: TGTGCCAGCAGTCGCTGGACTAGCGCGGATGAGCAGTTCTTC.

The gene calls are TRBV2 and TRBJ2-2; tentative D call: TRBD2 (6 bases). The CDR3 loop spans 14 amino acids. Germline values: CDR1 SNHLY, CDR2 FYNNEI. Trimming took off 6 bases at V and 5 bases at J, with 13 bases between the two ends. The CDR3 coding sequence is TGTGCCAGCAGCCCACTAGCCCTAACCGGGGAGCTGTTTTTT. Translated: CASSPLALTGELFF. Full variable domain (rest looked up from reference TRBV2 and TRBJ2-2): EPEVTQTPSHQVTQMGQEVILRCVPISNHLYFYWYRQILGQKVEFLVSFYNNEISEKSEIFDDQFSVERPDGSNFTLKIRSTKLEDSAMYFCASSPLALTGELFFGEGSRLTVL.

This CDR3 reads CASSHIAGGAYEQYF. CDR3 coding DNA: TGTGCCAGCAGCCATATAGCGGGAGGCGCCTACGAGCAGTACTTC. This rearrangement joins TRBV7-9 to TRBJ2-7, with 10 bases fitting TRBD2. V lost 5 bases and J lost 2; bases outside the gene matches: 6. From germline, CDR1 is SEHNR and CDR2 FQNEAQ (reference sequence). The CDR3 consists of 15 residues.

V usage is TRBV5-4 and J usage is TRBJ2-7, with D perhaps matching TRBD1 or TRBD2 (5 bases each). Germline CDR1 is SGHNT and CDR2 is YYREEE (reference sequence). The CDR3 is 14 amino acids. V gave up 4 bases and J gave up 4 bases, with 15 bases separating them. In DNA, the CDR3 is TGTGCCAGCAGCGGGGGAATAACACCTTACGAGCAGTACTTC. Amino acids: CASSGGITPYEQYF.

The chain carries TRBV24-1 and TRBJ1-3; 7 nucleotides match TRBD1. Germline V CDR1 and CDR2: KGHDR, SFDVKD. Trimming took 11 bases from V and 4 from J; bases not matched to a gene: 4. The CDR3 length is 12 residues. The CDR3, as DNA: TGTGCCAATACAGGGGAAGGAAACACCATATATTTT. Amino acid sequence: CANTGEGNTIYF.

The CDR3 region is CASSNPYNSPLHF. The CDR3, as DNA: TGTGCCAGCAGCAACCCTTATAATTCACCCCTCCACTTT. V usage is TRBV6-2 or TRBV6-3 and J usage is TRBJ1-6, with D uncertain. Per germline, CDR1 MNHEY and CDR2 SVGEGT. The CDR3 is 13 residues long. V dropped 6 bases and J dropped 4 bases, with 7 bases sitting between them.

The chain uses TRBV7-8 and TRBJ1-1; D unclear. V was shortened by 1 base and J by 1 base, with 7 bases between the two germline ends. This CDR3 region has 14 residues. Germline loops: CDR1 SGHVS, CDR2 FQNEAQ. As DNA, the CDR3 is TGTGCCAGCAGCTTAGTCGGCGGGAACACTGAAGCTTTCTTT. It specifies CASSLVGGNTEAFF.

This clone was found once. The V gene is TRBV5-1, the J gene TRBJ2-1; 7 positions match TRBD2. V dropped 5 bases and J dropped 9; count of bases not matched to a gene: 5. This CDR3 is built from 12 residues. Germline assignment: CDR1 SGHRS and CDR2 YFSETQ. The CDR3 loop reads CASRRESGEQFF. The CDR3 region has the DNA TGCGCCAGCAGGCGGGAGTCCGGTGAGCAGTTCTTC.

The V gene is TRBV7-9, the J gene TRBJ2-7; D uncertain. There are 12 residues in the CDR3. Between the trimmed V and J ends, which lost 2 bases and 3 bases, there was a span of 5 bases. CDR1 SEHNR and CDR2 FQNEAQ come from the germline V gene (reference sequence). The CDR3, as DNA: TGTGCCAGCAGCTTATCCGGCTACGAGCAGTACTTC. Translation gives CASSLSGYEQYF.

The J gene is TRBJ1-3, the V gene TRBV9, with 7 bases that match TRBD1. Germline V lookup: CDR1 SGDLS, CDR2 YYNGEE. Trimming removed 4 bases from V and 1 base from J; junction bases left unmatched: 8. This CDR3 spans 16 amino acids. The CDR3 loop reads CASSTRVQGSGNTIYF. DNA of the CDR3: TGTGCCAGCAGCACCCGTGTACAGGGGTCTGGAAACACCATATATTTT. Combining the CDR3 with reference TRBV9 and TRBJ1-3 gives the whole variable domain DSGVTQTPKHLITATGQRVTLRCSPRSGDLSVYWYQQSLDQGLQFLIQYYNGEERAKGNILERFSAQQFPDLHSELNLSSLELGDSALYFCASSTRVQGSGNTIYFGEGSWLTVV.

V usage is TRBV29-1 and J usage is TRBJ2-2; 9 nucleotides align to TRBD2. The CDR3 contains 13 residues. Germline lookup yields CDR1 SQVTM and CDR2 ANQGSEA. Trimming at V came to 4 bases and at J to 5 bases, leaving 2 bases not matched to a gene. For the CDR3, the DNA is TGCAGCGTTGGCCTAGCGGGAACCGGGGAGCTGTTTTTT. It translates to CSVGLAGTGELFF.

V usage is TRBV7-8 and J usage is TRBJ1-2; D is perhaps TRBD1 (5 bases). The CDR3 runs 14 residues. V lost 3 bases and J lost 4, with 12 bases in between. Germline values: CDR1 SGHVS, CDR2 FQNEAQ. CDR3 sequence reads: CASSLSGISYGYTF. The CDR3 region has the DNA TGTGCCAGCAGCTTGTCAGGGATTTCCTATGGCTACACCTTC.